This passage covers 27 T cell receptor beta chains from one sample sequenced in a study of T cell repertoires in cytomegalovirus infection. Using its own MiXCR run on the reads, TCRdb lists one record per CDR3 protein. The sample carries about 310,000 distinct CDR3 sequences, 17% recorded once. Sequenced sample: PBMCs. These receptors were obtained from a human donor in good health (CMV status not recorded). Some clones in this sample may be carry-over from other donors' samples.

This chain joins TRBV7-9 and TRBJ2-2; weak D call: TRBD1 (6 bases). Germline-derived CDR1 and CDR2 are SEHNR and FQNEAQ (reference sequence). V was pared by 2 bases and J by 7 bases, with 17 bases between. The CDR3 consists of 16 residues. The chain's CDR3 is CASSLSRLGANGELFF. CDR3 sequence (DNA): TGTGCCAGCAGCTTAAGTCGACTGGGGGCAAACGGGGAGCTGTTTTTT.

The chain links TRBV6-2 or TRBV6-3 to TRBJ2-7, with 7 nucleotides matching TRBD1. V shed 1 base, J shed 5 bases, and the junction held 14 bases outside the gene matches. The V gene's germline CDR1 is MNHEY and CDR2 SVGEGT. The CDR3 sequence is 17 residues long. The CDR3 DNA sequence: TGTGCCAGCAGTTACTGGCGTTCGGGGACAGCCAAGAACGAGCAGTACTTC. It translates to CASSYWRSGTAKNEQYF.

This clonotype turned up a few times. The CDR3 nucleotides read TGTGCCACTCGACGGGAACCACAAGGGAACACTGAAGCTTTCTTT. It specifies CATRREPQGNTEAFF. V gene TRBV2 combines with J gene TRBJ1-1; D is unclear. Germline V CDR1 and CDR2: SNHLY, FYNNEI. The CDR3 totals 15 residues. V was clipped by 10 bases and J by 1 base, with 19 bases between them. The full variable domain, completed using reference TRBV2 and TRBJ1-1, is EPEVTQTPSHQVTQMGQEVILRCVPISNHLYFYWYRQILGQKVEFLVSFYNNEISEKSEIFDDQFSVERPDGSNFTLKIRSTKLEDSAMYFCATRREPQGNTEAFFGQGTRLTVV.

This clonotype was detected many times. The rearrangement joins TRBV12-3 or TRBV12-4 to TRBJ2-7; D is perhaps TRBD2 (5 bases). CDR3 length: 17 amino acids. V lost 2 bases to trimming and J lost 0 bases, with 17 bases between them. The CDR3 region is CASSLTLAEGLSYEQYF. The DNA for the CDR3 is TGTGCCAGCAGTTTAACTCTGGCCGAGGGCCTCTCCTACGAGCAGTACTTC.

In its sample, this clonotype was seen a few times. The chain uses TRBV7-9 and TRBJ2-1; the match to TRBD2 covers 10 bases. CDR1 is SEHNR and CDR2 is FQNEAQ in the germline V gene (reference sequence). J gave up 2 bases and V 4 bases, and 5 bases lay outside the gene matches. The CDR3 has 16 residues. Written as DNA, the CDR3 is TGTGCCAGCAGCTCTGCTAGCGGGGGCGCCTACAATGAGCAGTTCTTC. Translation: CASSSASGGAYNEQFF.

This chain uses TRBV7-9 with TRBJ2-6; D is unresolved. This CDR3 comprises 13 residues. Germline V gene sequence: CDR1 SEHNR, CDR2 FQNEAQ (reference sequence). The V and J ends lost 7 bases and 0 bases respectively, with 4 bases between them. CDR3 region: CASKSSGANVLTF. CDR3 bases: TGTGCCAGCAAGAGCTCTGGGGCCAACGTCCTGACTTTC.

V is TRBV19 and J is TRBJ2-1; 11 bases are shared with TRBD1. The CDR3 loop spans 16 amino acids. Unmatched junction bases numbered 9, after V lost 4 bases and J lost 7 bases. Germline V gene data show CDR1 as LNHDA and CDR2 as SQIVND (reference sequence). CDR3 in DNA: TGTGCCAGTAGTACATGGACAGGGGGCCATATGAATGAGCAGTTCTTC. Amino acid sequence: CASSTWTGGHMNEQFF.

This clonotype was recorded at least ten times. The rearrangement joins TRBV7-8 to TRBJ1-1; D uncertain. Trimming stripped 6 bases from V and 11 bases from J, with 16 bases between. This CDR3 spans 12 amino acids. CDR1 is SGHVS, CDR2 FQNEAQ, per germline. The CDR3 is CASRTEGSGAFF. The CDR3 DNA is TGTGCCAGCAGAACGGAAGGGAGTGGGGCTTTCTTT.

The rearrangement uses TRBV4-1 and TRBJ1-2; no clear D. V was cut by 3 bases and J by 5 bases, with 13 bases left in between. The CDR3 extends over 14 amino acids. Germline loops: CDR1 MGHRA, CDR2 YSYEKL. The chain's CDR3 is CASSHTGAGYGYTF. CDR3 bases: TGCGCCAGCAGCCATACGGGAGCGGGATATGGCTACACCTTC.

The V call is TRBV19, the J call TRBJ2-3, with a weak D call TRBD2 (5 bases). Trimming removed 5 bases at V and 4 bases at J, with 13 bases between. CDR3 length: 14 amino acids. CDR1 and CDR2 (germline): LNHDA, SQIVND (reference sequence). The CDR3 bases are TGTGCCAGTAGTCTACTAGAAAGCGCAGATACGCAGTATTTT. Translating it yields CASSLLESADTQYF.

This chain links TRBV20-1 with TRBJ1-6; no reliable D call. The CDR3 consists of 17 residues. CDR1 DFQATT and CDR2 SNEGSKA come from the germline V gene (reference sequence). V was trimmed by 0 bases and J by 0 bases, leaving 12 bases between them. The CDR3 DNA reads as TGCAGTGCTAGAGATGGAGGCATGAGCTCCTATAATTCACCCCTCCACTTT. This encodes CSARDGGMSSYNSPLHF.

This clonotype was observed a few times. The V call is TRBV4-2, the J call TRBJ2-5; no clear D. The V and J ends lost 0 bases and 6 bases respectively, with 8 bases between them. Germline CDR1 and CDR2: LGHNA and YNFKEQ. The CDR3 sequence is 13 residues long. The CDR3 loop is CASSQEAQQTQYF. For the CDR3, the DNA is TGTGCCAGCAGCCAAGAAGCTCAGCAGACCCAGTACTTC.

Ten or more counts support this clonotype. The chain is built from TRBV28 and TRBJ2-3, with TRBD1 matching over 10 bases. V lost 2 bases and J lost 2; bases outside the gene matches: 1. The CDR3 length is 15 residues. Germline V gene sequence: CDR1 MDHEN, CDR2 SYDVKM. CDR3 protein: CASSLGTGVTDTQYF. The CDR3 region has the DNA TGTGCCAGCAGTTTAGGGACAGGGGTCACAGATACGCAGTATTTT.

This clonotype was recorded many times. This chain uses TRBV7-6 with TRBJ2-2; the match to TRBD1 covers 9 bases. The CDR3 totals 16 residues. Germline-derived CDR1 and CDR2 are SGHVS and FNYEAQ. With 4 bases clipped from V and 6 bases from J, the junction kept 9 bases outside the gene matches. CDR3 sequence: CASSSGQGREPGELFF. The CDR3 DNA is TGTGCCAGCAGCTCAGGACAGGGGAGGGAGCCCGGGGAGCTGTTTTTT.

This clonotype was counted a few times. V and J are TRBV10-3 and TRBJ2-4; the D is unclear. Germline values: CDR1 ENHRY, CDR2 SYGVKD. V dropped 2 bases and J dropped 1 base, with 3 bases sitting between them. The CDR3 runs 13 residues. CDR3 DNA sequence: TGTGCCATCAGTGAGGGGGCCAAAAACATTCAGTACTTC. Amino acids: CAISEGAKNIQYF.

In its sample, this clonotype was seen a few times. The chain links TRBV6-6 to TRBJ1-2; TRBD1 matches at 8 bases. Unmatched junction bases numbered 8, after V lost 4 bases and J lost 4 bases. The CDR3 is 15 residues long. Germline V CDR1 and CDR2: MNHNY, SVGAGI (reference sequence). The CDR3 region is CASSLGQGASYGYTF. The DNA for the CDR3 is TGTGCCAGCAGTTTGGGGCAGGGGGCTAGCTATGGCTACACCTTC.

This clonotype was seen only a few times. J is TRBJ2-3 and V is TRBV6-2 or TRBV6-3; D is undetermined. The germline gives CDR1 MNHEY, CDR2 SVGEGT. This CDR3 region has 15 residues. With 2 bases removed from V and 0 bases from J, the gap between germline ends came to 9 bases. CDR3 amino acids: CASSYGPTSTDTQYF. The CDR3 bases are TGTGCCAGCAGTTACGGGCCCACTAGCACAGATACGCAGTATTTT.

This clonotype was seen repeatedly, ten times or more. The rearrangement joins TRBV7-2 to TRBJ1-1; a possible D gene is TRBD1 (6 bases). V was clipped by 7 bases and J by 3 bases, with 21 bases between them. Germline assignment: CDR1 SGHTA and CDR2 FQGNSA. This CDR3 contains 16 residues. The CDR3 loop is CASTPSPGGADTEAFF. Written as DNA, the CDR3 is TGTGCCAGCACCCCTTCCCCCGGGGGCGCAGACACTGAAGCTTTCTTT.

This clonotype was recorded at least ten times. This chain uses TRBV18 with TRBJ2-7; D might be TRBD1 or TRBD2, each matching 5 bases. The CDR3 is 14 residues long. Germline V gene lookup returns CDR1 KGHSH and CDR2 LQKENI. V was cut by 5 bases and J by 2 bases, with 13 bases left in between. The CDR3 DNA follows: TGTGCCAGCTCAATTCGGGACCGTCCCTACGAGCAGTACTTC. Translating it yields CASSIRDRPYEQYF.

The table lists this clonotype with many counts. CDR3 protein: CASSLGIYVEEKLFF. CDR3 in DNA: TGTGCCAGCAGCTTGGGCATTTATGTTGAGGAAAAACTGTTTTTT. The J gene is TRBJ1-4, the V gene TRBV7-9, with no clear D. Trimming pared 3 bases from V and 8 bases from J, leaving 16 bases between. CDR1 SEHNR and CDR2 FQNEAQ come from the germline V gene (reference sequence). This CDR3 is 15 amino acids long.

This clonotype came up many times. The V call is TRBV7-2, the J call TRBJ2-5, with 7 positions matching TRBD1. Germline CDR1 is SGHTA and CDR2 is FQGNSA. This CDR3 is 15 amino acids long. Trimming at V came to 1 base and at J to 4 bases, leaving 6 bases not matched to a gene. CDR3: CASSLVEGQIETQYF. CDR3 DNA: TGTGCCAGCAGCTTAGTTGAGGGACAGATAGAGACCCAGTACTTC. Full variable domain (outside the CDR3, taken from reference TRBV7-2 and TRBJ2-5): GAGVSQSPSNKVTEKGKDVELRCDPISGHTALYWYRQSLGQGLEFLIYFQGNSAPDKSGLPSDRFSAERTGGSVSTLTIQRTQQEDSAVYLCASSLVEGQIETQYFGPGTRLLVL.

Only a few counts were recorded for this clonotype. The chain carries TRBV27 and TRBJ1-5; no firm D call. Germline CDR1 and CDR2: MNHEY and SMNVEV (reference sequence). The CDR3 is made up of 15 amino acids. Trimming cost V 3 bases and J 1 base, with 10 bases left between them. CDR3 DNA sequence: TGTGCCAGCAGTTTGATCGGGCGGAGCAATCAGCCCCAGCATTTT. It yields the protein CASSLIGRSNQPQHF.

Only a few counts were recorded for this clonotype. J is TRBJ1-1 and V is TRBV6-6; weak D call: TRBD1 (6 bases). The V and J ends lost 7 bases and 0 bases respectively, with 15 bases between them. CDR3 length: 15 residues. The germline gives CDR1 MNHNY, CDR2 SVGAGI (reference sequence). This CDR3 reads CASIRTGWLNTEAFF. In DNA form, the CDR3 reads TGTGCCAGCATTCGAACAGGGTGGCTGAACACTGAAGCTTTCTTT.

V is TRBV7-9 and J is TRBJ2-7; the D gene could be TRBD1 or TRBD2 (5 bases each). Germline V gene lookup returns CDR1 SEHNR and CDR2 FQNEAQ (reference sequence). This CDR3 region has 15 residues. V was cut by 5 bases and J by 5 bases, with 19 bases left in between. The CDR3 region has the DNA TGTGCCAGCAGCAACCGCCGGGATGGGGGTGACGAGCAGTACTTC. Its protein is CASSNRRDGGDEQYF.

The CDR3 spells CASSLTGETNEKLFF. The CDR3 DNA is TGTGCCAGCAGCTTAACAGGGGAAACTAATGAAAAACTGTTTTTT. This chain joins TRBV11-2 and TRBJ1-4; 7 bases match TRBD1. The length of the CDR3 is 15 residues. V was pared by 2 bases and J by 1 base, with 1 base of the junction left unmatched. Germline V gives CDR1 SGHAT, CDR2 FQNNGV.

V usage is TRBV6-2 or TRBV6-3 and J usage is TRBJ1-1; no reliable D call. In germline, CDR1 is MNHEY, CDR2 SVGEGT. The CDR3 covers 14 residues. Trimming shortened V by 2 bases and J by 1 base, and 8 bases separated the two germline ends. DNA for the CDR3: TGTGCCAGCAGTTACGGGCCCTGGAACACTGAAGCTTTCTTT. Translation gives CASSYGPWNTEAFF.

The rearrangement joins TRBV20-1 to TRBJ2-5; 12 bases line up with TRBD2. The junction had 11 bases not matched to a gene; V was cut back by 1 base and J by 5 bases. The germline V gene encodes CDR1 DFQATT and CDR2 SNEGSKA (reference sequence). The CDR3 length is 17 residues. The CDR3 sequence: CSARVASGGAFGETQYF. The CDR3 region has the DNA TGCAGTGCTAGAGTCGCTAGCGGGGGGGCCTTCGGGGAGACCCAGTACTTC.